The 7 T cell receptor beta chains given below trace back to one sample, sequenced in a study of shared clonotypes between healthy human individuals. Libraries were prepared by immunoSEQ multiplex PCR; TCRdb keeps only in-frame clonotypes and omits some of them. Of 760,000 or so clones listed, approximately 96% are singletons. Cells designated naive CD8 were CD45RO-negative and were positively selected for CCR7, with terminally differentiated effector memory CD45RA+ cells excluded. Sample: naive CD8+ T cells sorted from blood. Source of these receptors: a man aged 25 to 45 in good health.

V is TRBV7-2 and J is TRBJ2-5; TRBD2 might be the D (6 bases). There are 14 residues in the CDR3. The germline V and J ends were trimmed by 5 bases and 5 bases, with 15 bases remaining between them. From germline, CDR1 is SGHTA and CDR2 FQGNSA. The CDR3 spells CASSAPMGRETQYF. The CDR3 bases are TGTGCCAGCAGCGCCCCCATGGGGAGGGAGACCCAGTACTTC. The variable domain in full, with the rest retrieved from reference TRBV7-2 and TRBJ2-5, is GAGVSQSPSNKVTEKGKDVELRCDPISGHTALYWYRQSLGQGLEFLIYFQGNSAPDKSGLPSDRFSAERTGGSVSTLTIQRTQQEDSAVYLCASSAPMGRETQYFGPGTRLLVL.

The CDR3 bases are TGTGCCAGCAGTAGGGACAGGGGAGCCTACGAGCAGTACTTC. This gives the protein CASSRDRGAYEQYF. The genes are TRBV6-5 and TRBJ2-7; 10 nucleotides match TRBD1. Germline values: CDR1 MNHEY, CDR2 SVGAGI. J gave up 2 bases and V 5 bases, and 3 bases lay outside the gene matches. This CDR3 region has 14 residues.

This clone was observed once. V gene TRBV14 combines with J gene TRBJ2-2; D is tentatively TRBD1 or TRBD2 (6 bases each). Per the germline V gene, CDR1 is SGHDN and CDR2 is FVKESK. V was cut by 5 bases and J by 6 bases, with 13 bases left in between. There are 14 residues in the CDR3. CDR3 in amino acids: CASSIRGGAGELFF. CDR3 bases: TGTGCCAGCAGCATCAGGGGAGGCGCCGGGGAGCTGTTTTTT.

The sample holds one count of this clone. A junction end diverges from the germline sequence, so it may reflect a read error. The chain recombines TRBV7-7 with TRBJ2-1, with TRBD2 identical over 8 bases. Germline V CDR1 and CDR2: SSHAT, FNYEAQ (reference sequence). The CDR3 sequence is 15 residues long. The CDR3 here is CASSLSGTIDNEQFF. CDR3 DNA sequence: TGTGCTAGCAGCCTTAGCGGGACCATCGACAATGAGCAGTTCTTC. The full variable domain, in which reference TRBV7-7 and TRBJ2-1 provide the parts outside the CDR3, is GAGVSQSPRYKVTKRGQDVTLRCDPISSHATLYWYQQALGQGPEFLTYFNYEAQPDKSGLPSDRFSAERPEGSISTLTIQRTEQRDSAMYRCASSLSGTIDNEQFFGPGTRLTVL.

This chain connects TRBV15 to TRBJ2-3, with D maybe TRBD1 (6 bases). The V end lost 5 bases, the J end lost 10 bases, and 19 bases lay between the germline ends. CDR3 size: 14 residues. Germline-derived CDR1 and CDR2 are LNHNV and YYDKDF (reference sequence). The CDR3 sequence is CATSEGLGPGAQYF. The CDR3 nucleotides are TGTGCCACCAGCGAAGGACTGGGACCAGGGGCGCAGTATTTT.

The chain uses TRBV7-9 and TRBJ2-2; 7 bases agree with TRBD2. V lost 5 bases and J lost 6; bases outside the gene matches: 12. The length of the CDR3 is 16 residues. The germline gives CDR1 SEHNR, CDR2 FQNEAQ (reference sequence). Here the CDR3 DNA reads TGTGCCAGCAGCCCGAGGGGCGGGAGCGGTCCCGGGGAGCTGTTTTTT. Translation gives CASSPRGGSGPGELFF.

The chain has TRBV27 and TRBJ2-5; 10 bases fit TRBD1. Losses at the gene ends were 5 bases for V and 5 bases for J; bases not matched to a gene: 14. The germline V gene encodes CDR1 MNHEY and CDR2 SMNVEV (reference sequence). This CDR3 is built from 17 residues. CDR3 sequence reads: CASSPRDRGLQEETQYF. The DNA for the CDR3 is TGTGCCAGCAGTCCCCGGGACAGGGGACTCCAAGAGGAGACCCAGTACTTC.